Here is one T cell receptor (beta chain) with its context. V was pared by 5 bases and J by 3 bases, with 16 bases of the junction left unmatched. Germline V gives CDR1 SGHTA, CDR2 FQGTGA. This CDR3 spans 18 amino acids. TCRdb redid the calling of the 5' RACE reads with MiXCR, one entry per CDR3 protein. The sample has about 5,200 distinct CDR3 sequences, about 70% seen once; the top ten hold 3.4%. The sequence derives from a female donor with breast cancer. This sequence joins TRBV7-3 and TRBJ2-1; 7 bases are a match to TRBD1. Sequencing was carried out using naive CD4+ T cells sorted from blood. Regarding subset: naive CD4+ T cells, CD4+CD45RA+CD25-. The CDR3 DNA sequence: TGTGCCAGCAGCCCCGGACAGGCAGCTCTAGGAGGCTACAATGAGCAGTTCTTC. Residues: CASSPGQAALGGYNEQFF. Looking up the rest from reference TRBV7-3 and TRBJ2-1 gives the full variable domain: GAGVSQTPSNKVTEKGKYVELRCDPISGHTALYWYRQSLGQGPEFLIYFQGTGAADDSGLPNDRFFAVRPEGSVSTLKIQRTERGDSAVYLCASSPGQAALGGYNEQFFGPGTRLTVL.